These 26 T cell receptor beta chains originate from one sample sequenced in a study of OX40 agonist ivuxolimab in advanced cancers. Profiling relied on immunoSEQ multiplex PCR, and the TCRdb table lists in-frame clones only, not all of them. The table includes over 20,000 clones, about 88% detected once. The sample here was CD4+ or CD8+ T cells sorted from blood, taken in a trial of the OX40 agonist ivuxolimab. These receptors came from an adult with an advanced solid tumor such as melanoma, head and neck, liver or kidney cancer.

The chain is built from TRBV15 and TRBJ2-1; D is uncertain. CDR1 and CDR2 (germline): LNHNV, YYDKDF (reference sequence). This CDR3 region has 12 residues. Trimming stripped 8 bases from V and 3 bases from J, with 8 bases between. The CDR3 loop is CATRGFYNEQFF. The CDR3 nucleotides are TGTGCCACCCGCGGCTTCTACAATGAGCAGTTCTTC. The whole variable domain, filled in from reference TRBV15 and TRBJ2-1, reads DAMVIQNPRYQVTQFGKPVTLSCSQTLNHNVMYWYQQKSSQAPKLLFHYYDKDFNNEADTPDNFQSRRPNTSFCFLDIRSPGLGDTAMYLCATRGFYNEQFFGPGTRLTVL.

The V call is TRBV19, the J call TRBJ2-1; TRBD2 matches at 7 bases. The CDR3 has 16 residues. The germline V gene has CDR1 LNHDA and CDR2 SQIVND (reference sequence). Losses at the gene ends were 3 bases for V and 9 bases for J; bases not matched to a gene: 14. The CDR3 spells CASSIRLADGYGEQFF. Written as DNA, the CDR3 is TGTGCCAGTAGTATCCGACTAGCAGACGGGTATGGTGAGCAGTTCTTC. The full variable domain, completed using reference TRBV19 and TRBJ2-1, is DGGITQSPKYLFRKEGQNVTLSCEQNLNHDAMYWYRQDPGQGLRLIYYSQIVNDFQKGDIAEGYSVSREKKESFPLTVTSAQKNPTAFYLCASSIRLADGYGEQFFGPGTRLTVL.

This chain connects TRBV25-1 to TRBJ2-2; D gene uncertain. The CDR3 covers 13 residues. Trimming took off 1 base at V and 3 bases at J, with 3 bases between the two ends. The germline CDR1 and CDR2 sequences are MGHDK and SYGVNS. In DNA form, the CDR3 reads TGTGCCAGCAGTGAATTTGACACCGGGGAGCTGTTTTTT. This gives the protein CASSEFDTGELFF.

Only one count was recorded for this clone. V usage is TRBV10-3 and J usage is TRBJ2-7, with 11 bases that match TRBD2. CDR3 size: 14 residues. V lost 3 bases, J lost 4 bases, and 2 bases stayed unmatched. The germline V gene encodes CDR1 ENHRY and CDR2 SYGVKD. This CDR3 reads CAISEASGRYEQYF. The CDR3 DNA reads TGTGCCATCAGTGAAGCTAGCGGGAGGTACGAGCAGTACTTC.

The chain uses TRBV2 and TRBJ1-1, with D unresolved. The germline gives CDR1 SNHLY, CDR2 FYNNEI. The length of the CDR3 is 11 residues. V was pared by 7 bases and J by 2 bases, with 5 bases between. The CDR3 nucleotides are TGTGCCAGCAATCTAAACACTGAAGCTTTCTTT. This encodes CASNLNTEAFF.

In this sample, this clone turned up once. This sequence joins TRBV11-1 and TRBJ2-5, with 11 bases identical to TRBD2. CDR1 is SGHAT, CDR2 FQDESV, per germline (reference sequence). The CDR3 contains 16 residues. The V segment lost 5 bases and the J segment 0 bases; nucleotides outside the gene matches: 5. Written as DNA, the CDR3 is TGTGCCAGCAGCCTAGGGACTAGCGGAAACCAAGAGACCCAGTACTTC. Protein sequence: CASSLGTSGNQETQYF.

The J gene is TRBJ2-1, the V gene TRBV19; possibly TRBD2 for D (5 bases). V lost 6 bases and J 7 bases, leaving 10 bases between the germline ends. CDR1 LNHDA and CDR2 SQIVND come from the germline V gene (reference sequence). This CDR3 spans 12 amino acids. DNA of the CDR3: TGTGCCAGTAGCTTCCCGGGAAATGAGCAGTTCTTC. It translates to CASSFPGNEQFF.

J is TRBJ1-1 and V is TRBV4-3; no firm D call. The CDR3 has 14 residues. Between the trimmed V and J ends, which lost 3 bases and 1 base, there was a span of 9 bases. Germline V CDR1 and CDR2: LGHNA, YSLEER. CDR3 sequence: CASSHYSGNTEAFF. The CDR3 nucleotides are TGCGCCAGCAGCCATTACAGCGGGAACACTGAAGCTTTCTTT.

The CDR3 DNA follows: TGTGCCAGTAGTACCGGGACTAGCGTCCCCGGGGAGCTGTTTTTT. As protein: CASSTGTSVPGELFF. This chain uses TRBV19 with TRBJ2-2, with 10 nucleotides matching TRBD2. This CDR3 is built from 15 residues. Trimming removed 4 bases from V and 6 bases from J; junction bases left unmatched: 5. From germline, CDR1 is LNHDA and CDR2 SQIVND (reference sequence).

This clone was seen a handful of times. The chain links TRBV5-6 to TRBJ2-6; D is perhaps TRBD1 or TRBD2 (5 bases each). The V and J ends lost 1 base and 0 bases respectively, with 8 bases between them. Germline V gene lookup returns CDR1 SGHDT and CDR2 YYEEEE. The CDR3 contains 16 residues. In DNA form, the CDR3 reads TGTGCCAGCAGCTTGACGGGGCTCTCTGGGGCCAACGTCCTGACTTTC. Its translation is CASSLTGLSGANVLTF.

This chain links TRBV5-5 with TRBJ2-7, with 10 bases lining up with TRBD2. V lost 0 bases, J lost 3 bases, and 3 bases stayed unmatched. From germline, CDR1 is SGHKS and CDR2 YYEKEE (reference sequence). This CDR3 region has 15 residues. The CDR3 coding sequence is TGTGCCAGCAGCTTGGAAGCGGGAGGGGGCTACGAGCAGTACTTC. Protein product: CASSLEAGGGYEQYF.

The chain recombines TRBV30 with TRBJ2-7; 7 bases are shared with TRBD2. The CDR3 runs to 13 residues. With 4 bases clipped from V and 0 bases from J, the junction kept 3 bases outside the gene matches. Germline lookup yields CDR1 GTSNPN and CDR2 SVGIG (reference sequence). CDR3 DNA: TGTGCCTGGAAAAGGACTAGCTCCTACGAGCAGTACTTC. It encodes CAWKRTSSYEQYF.

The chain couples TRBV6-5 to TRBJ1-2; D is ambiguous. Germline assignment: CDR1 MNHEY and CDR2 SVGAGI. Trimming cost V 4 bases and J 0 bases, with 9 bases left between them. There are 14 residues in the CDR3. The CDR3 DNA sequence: TGTGCCAGCAGTTCTCGGGGAGCTAACTATGGCTACACCTTC. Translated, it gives CASSSRGANYGYTF.

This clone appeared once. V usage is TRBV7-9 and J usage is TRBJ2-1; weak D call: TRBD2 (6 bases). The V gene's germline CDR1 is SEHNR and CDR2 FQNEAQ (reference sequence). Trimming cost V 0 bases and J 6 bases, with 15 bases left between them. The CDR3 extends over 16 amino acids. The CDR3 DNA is TGTGCCAGCAGCTTAGCCGCTAGCGTGGGACTCAATGAGCAGTTCTTC. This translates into CASSLAASVGLNEQFF.

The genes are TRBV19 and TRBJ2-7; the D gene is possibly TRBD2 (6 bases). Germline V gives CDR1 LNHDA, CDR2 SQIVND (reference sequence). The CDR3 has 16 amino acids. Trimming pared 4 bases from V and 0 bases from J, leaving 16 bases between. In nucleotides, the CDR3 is TGTGCCAGTAGTACCGGACTATCGATCACCTCCTACGAGCAGTACTTC. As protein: CASSTGLSITSYEQYF.

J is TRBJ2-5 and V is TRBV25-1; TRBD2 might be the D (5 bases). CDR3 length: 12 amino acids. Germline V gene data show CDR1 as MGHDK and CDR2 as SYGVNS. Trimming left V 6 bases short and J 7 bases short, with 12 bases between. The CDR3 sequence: CASREGWGTQYF. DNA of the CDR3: TGTGCCAGCAGAGAGGGTTGGGGGACCCAGTACTTC.

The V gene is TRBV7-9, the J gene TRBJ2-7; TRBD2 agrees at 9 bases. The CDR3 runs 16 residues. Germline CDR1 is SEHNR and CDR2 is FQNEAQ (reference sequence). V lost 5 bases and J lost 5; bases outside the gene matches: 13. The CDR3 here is CASSLRLAGVQDEQYF. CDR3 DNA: TGTGCCAGCAGCCTCCGTTTAGCGGGAGTTCAGGACGAGCAGTACTTC.

This CDR3 reads CATSWELTYEQYF. CDR3 in DNA: TGTGCCACTTCATGGGAGTTGACGTACGAGCAGTACTTC. The rearrangement joins TRBV19 to TRBJ2-7, with TRBD2 as a possible D gene (5 bases). Between the trimmed V and J ends, which lost 10 bases and 4 bases, there was a span of 17 bases. Germline-derived CDR1 and CDR2 are LNHDA and SQIVND (reference sequence). The CDR3 has 13 residues.

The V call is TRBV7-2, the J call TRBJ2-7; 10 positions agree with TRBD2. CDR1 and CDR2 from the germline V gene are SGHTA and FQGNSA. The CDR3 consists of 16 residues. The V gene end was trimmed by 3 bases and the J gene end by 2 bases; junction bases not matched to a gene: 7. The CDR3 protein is CASSFLAGVATYEQYF. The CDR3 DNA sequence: TGTGCCAGCAGCTTTCTAGCGGGAGTGGCAACCTACGAGCAGTACTTC. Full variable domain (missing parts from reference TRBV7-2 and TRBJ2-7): GAGVSQSPSNKVTEKGKDVELRCDPISGHTALYWYRQSLGQGLEFLIYFQGNSAPDKSGLPSDRFSAERTGGSVSTLTIQRTQQEDSAVYLCASSFLAGVATYEQYFGPGTRLTVT.

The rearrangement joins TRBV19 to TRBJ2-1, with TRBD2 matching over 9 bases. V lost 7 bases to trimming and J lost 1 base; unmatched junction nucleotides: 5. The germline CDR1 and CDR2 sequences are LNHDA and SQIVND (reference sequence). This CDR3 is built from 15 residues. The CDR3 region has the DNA TGTGCCAGTACCAATCTAGCGGGATCCTACAATGAGCAGTTCTTC. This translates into CASTNLAGSYNEQFF.

CDR3 nucleotide sequence: TGTGCCAGCAGCTCGGACAGGGTCTACCGTGGCTACACCTTC. It translates to CASSSDRVYRGYTF. The chain is built from TRBV28 and TRBJ1-2; TRBD1 aligns across 8 bases. The CDR3 runs 14 residues. Germline-derived CDR1 and CDR2 are MDHEN and SYDVKM. With 6 bases clipped from V and 7 bases from J, the junction kept 10 bases outside the gene matches.

This chain's CDR3 is CASSEVGWEQYF. The CDR3 DNA reads TGTGCCAGCAGTGAAGTGGGCTGGGAGCAGTACTTC. This chain links TRBV25-1 with TRBJ2-7; D remains ambiguous. Germline CDR1 MGHDK, CDR2 SYGVNS. The CDR3 has 12 amino acids. The ends were cut back, 2 bases at V and 7 bases at J, with 9 bases in the middle.

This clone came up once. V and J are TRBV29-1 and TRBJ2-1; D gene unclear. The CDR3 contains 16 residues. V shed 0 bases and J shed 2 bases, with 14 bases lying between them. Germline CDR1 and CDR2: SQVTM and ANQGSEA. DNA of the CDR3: TGCAGCGTTGAAGATCTGGGGTCTGGGGCCTACAATGAGCAGTTCTTC. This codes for CSVEDLGSGAYNEQFF.

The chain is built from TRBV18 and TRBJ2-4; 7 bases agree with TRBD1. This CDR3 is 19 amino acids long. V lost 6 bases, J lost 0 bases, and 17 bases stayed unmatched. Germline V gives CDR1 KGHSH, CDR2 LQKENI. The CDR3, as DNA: TGTGCCAGCTCTCCCGTCCGGACAGGAACTATTGTAGCCAAAAACATTCAGTACTTC. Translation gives CASSPVRTGTIVAKNIQYF.

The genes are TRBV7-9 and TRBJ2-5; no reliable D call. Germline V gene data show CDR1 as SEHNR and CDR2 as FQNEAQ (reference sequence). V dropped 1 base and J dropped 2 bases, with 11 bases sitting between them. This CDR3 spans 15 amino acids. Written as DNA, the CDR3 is TGTGCCAGCAGCTTAGTTCTAGGATCTCAAGAGACCCAGTACTTC. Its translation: CASSLVLGSQETQYF.

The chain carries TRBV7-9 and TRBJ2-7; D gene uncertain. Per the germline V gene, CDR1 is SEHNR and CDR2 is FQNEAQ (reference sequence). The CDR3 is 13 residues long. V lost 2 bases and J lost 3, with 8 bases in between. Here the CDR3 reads CASSLTTNYEQYF. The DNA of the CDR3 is TGTGCCAGCAGCTTAACTACCAACTACGAGCAGTACTTC.